This T cell receptor beta chain was observed in a study of radiation and T cells in renal cell carcinoma. Method: immunoSEQ multiplex PCR; TCRdb's copy keeps in-frame clones and lacks some. The data contain about 170,000 clones, about 88% of them seen just once; the ten biggest clones take up about 10%. Time point indicated: blood 4 weeks post-SBRT, at nephrectomy. Treatment given: 15 Gy SBRT to primary tumor, nephrectomy 4 weeks later. V dropped 3 bases and J dropped 7 bases, with 12 bases sitting between them. The CDR3 is made up of 13 amino acids. Per the germline V gene, CDR1 is LNHDA and CDR2 is SQIVND (reference sequence).

The receptor was isolated from a woman aged 45-60 years with renal cell carcinoma. J is TRBJ1-2 and V is TRBV19, with D unresolved. The sample in question was blood, obtained from a patient whose treatment included radiotherapy and nephrectomy. The CDR3: CASSIGLAGGYTF. The CDR3 nucleotides are TGTGCCAGTAGTATTGGACTGGCCGGTGGCTACACCTTC.